This T cell receptor beta chain came from a study of blood T cell repertoires in COVID-19. Study-level information: T cells, B-cell-depleted T cells, or PBMCs supplied cDNA or gDNA.

Germline assignment: CDR1 SGHRS and CDR2 YFSETQ. V lost 3 bases and J lost 0, with 10 bases in between. There are 15 residues in the CDR3. Here immunoSEQ multiplex PCR was the method, and the copy in TCRdb shows in-frame clones only, minus some. The table includes about 220,000 clones, around 82% detected once. The sample consisted of peripheral blood. The source of this sequence is a woman aged 60-75 years with acute or convalescent COVID-19. The chain carries TRBV5-1 and TRBJ2-1; D remains unclear. CDR3 loop: CASSSQPSSYNEQFF. The DNA for the CDR3 is TGCGCCAGCAGCTCTCAACCTAGCTCCTACAATGAGCAGTTCTTC.